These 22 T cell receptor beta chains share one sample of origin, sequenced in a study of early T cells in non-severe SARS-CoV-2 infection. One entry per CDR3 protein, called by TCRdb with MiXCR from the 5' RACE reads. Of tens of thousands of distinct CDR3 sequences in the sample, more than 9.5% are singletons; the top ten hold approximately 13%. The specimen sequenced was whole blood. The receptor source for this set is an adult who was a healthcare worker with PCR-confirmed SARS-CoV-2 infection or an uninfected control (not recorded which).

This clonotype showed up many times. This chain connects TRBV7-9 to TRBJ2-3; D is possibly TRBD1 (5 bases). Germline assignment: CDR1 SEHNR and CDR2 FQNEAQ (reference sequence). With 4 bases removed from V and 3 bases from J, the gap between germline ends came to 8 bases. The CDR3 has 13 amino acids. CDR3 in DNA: TGTGCCAGCAGCTCCCGACAGACAGATACGCAGTATTTT. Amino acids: CASSSRQTDTQYF.

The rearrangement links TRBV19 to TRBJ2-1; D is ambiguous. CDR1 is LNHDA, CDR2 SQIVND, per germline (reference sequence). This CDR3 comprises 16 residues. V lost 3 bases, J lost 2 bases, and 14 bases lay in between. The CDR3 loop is CASSIAGPLPYNEQFF. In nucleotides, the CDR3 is TGTGCCAGTAGTATCGCCGGACCGCTACCCTACAATGAGCAGTTCTTC. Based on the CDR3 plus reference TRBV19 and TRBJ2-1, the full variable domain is DGGITQSPKYLFRKEGQNVTLSCEQNLNHDAMYWYRQDPGQGLRLIYYSQIVNDFQKGDIAEGYSVSREKKESFPLTVTSAQKNPTAFYLCASSIAGPLPYNEQFFGPGTRLTVL.

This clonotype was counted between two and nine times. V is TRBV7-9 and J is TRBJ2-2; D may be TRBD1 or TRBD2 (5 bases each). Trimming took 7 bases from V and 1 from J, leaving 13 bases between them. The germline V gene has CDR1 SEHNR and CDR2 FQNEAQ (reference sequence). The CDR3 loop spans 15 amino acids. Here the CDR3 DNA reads TGTGCCAGCACCCTTATGGGGGAGAACACCGGGGAGCTGTTTTTT. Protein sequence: CASTLMGENTGELFF.

This chain's CDR3 is CASSLELLQETQYF. The CDR3 nucleotides are TGTGCCAGCAGCTTAGAACTTCTCCAGGAGACCCAGTACTTC. The chain employs TRBV7-2 and TRBJ2-5; D gene unclear. V shed 1 base and J shed 5 bases, with 11 bases lying between them. The CDR3 spans 14 residues. From germline, CDR1 is SGHTA and CDR2 FQGNSA.

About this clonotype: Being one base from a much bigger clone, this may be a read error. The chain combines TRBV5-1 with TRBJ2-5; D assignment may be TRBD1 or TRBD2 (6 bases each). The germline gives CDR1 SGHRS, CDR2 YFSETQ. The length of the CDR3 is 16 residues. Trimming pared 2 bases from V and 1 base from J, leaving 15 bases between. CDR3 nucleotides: TGCGCCAGCAGCTTCGATGGGGGGACATTCCAAGAGACCCAGTACTTC. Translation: CASSFDGGTFQETQYF. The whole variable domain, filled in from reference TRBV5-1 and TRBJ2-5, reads KAGVTQTPRYLIKTRGQQVTLSCSPISGHRSVSWYQQTPGQGLQFLFEYFSETQRNKGNFPGRFSGRQFSNSRSEMNVSTLELGDSALYLCASSFDGGTFQETQYFGPGTRLLVL.

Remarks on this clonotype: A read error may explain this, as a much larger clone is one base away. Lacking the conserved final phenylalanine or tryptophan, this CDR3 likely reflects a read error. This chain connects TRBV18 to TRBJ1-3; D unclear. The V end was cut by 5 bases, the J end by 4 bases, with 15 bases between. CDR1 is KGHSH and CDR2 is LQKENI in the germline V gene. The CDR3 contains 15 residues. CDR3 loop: CASSGPSSRGNTIYS. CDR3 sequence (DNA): TGTGCCAGCTCAGGTCCGTCCAGTCGAGGAAACACCATATATTCT.

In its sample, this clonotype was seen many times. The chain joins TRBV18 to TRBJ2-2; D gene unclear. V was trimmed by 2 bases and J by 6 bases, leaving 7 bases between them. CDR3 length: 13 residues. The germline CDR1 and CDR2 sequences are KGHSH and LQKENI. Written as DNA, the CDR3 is TGTGCCAGCTCACCAGGGGTTTCCGGGGAGCTGTTTTTT. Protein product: CASSPGVSGELFF.

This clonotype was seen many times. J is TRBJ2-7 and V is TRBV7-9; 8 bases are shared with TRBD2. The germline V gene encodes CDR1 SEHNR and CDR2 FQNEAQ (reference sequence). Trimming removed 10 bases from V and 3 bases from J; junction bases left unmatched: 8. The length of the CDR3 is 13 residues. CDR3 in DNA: TGTGCCACCGCGAGCGGGGGTAGCTACGAGCAGTACTTC. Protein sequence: CATASGGSYEQYF.

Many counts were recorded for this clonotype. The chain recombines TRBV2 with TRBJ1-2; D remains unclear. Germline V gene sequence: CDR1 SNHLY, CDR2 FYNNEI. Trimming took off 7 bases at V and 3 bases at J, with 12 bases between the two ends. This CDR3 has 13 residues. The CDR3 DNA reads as TGTGCCAGCAAGGTAGCGGGCGACTATGGCTACACCTTC. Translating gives CASKVAGDYGYTF.

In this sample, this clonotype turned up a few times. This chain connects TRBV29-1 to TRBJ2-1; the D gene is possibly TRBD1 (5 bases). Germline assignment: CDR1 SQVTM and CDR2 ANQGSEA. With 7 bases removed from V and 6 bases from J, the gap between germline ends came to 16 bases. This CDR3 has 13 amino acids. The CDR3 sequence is CSALGQGINEQFF. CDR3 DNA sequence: TGCAGCGCGCTGGGGCAAGGGATCAATGAGCAGTTCTTC.

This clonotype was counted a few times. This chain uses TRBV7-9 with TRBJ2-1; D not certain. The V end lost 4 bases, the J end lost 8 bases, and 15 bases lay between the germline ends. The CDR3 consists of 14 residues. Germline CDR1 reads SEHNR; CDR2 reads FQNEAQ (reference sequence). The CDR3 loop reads CASSSPVGSYEQFF. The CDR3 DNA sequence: TGTGCCAGCAGCTCCCCCGTGGGTAGTTATGAGCAGTTCTTC.

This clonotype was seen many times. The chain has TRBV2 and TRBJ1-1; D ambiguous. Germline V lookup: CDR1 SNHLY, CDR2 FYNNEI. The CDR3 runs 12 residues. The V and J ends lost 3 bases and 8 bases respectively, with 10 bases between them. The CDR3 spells CASSEGRPEAFF. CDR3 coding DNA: TGTGCCAGCAGTGAGGGCAGGCCGGAAGCTTTCTTT.

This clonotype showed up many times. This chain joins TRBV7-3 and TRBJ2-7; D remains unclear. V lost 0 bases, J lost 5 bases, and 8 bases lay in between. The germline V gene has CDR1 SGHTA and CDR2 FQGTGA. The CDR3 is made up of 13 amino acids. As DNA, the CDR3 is TGTGCCAGCAGCTTAACGATTGCCGACGAGCAGTACTTC. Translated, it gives CASSLTIADEQYF.

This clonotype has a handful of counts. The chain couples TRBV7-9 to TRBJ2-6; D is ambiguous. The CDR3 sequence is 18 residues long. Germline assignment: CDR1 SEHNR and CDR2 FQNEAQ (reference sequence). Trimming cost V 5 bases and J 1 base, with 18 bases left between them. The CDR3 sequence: CASSLTPVGLSGANVLTF. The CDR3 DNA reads TGTGCCAGCAGCCTGACCCCAGTGGGTCTGTCTGGGGCCAACGTCCTGACTTTC.

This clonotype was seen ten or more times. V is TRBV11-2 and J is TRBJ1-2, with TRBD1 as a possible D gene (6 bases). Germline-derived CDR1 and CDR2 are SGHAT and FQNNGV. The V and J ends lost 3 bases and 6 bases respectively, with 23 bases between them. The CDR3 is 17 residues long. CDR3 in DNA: TGTGCCAGCAGCTTTTTTAGTCCCAAGGGGGGTCTGGATGGCTACACCTTC. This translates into CASSFFSPKGGLDGYTF.

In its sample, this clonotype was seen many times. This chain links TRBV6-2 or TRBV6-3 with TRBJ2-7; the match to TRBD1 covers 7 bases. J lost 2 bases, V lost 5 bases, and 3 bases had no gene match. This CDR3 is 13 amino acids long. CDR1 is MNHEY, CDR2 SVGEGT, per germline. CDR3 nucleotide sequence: TGTGCCAGCAGTACCCAGGGGGCCTACGAGCAGTACTTC. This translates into CASSTQGAYEQYF.

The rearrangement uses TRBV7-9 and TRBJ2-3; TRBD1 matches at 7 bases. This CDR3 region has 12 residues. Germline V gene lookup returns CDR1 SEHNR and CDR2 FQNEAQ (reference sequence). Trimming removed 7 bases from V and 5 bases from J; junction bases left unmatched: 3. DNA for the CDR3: TGTGCCAGCACAGACAGGGAAGATACGCAGTATTTT. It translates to CASTDREDTQYF.

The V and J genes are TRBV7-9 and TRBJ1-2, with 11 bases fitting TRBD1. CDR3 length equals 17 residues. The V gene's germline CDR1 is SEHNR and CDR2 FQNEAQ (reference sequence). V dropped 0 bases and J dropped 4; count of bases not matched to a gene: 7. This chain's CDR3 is CASSLAGSGTGGYGYTF. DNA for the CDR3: TGTGCCAGCAGCTTAGCGGGTTCCGGGACAGGGGGCTATGGCTACACCTTC.

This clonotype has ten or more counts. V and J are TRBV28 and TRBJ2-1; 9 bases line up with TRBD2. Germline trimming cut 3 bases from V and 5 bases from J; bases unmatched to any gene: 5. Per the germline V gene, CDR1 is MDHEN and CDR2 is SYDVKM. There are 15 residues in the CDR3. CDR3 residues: CASSLLAGTNNEQFF. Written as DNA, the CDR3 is TGTGCCAGCAGTTTGCTAGCGGGAACCAACAATGAGCAGTTCTTC. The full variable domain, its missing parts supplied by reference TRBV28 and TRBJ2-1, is DVKVTQSSRYLVKRTGEKVFLECVQDMDHENMFWYRQDPGLGLRLIYFSYDVKMKEKGDIPEGYSVSREKKERFSLILESASTNQTSMYLCASSLLAGTNNEQFFGPGTRLTVL.

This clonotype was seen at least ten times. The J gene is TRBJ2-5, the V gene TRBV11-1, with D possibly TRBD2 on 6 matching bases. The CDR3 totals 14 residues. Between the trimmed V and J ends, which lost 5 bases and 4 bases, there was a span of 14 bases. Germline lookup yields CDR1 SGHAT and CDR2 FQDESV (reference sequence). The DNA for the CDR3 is TGTGCCAGCAGCCTTCTGACCGGGGGAGAGACCCAGTACTTC. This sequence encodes CASSLLTGGETQYF.

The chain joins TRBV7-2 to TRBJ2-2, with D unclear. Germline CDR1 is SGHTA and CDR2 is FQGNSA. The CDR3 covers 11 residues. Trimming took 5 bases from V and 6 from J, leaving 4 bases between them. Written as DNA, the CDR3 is TGTGCCAGCAGCATATCCGGGGAGCTGTTTTTT. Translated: CASSISGELFF.

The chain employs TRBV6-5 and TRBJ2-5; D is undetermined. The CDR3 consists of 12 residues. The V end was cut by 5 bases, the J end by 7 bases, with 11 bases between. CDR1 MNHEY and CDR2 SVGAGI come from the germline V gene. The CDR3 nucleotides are TGTGCCAGCAGTCAGACTTCAGGGACCCAGTACTTC. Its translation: CASSQTSGTQYF.